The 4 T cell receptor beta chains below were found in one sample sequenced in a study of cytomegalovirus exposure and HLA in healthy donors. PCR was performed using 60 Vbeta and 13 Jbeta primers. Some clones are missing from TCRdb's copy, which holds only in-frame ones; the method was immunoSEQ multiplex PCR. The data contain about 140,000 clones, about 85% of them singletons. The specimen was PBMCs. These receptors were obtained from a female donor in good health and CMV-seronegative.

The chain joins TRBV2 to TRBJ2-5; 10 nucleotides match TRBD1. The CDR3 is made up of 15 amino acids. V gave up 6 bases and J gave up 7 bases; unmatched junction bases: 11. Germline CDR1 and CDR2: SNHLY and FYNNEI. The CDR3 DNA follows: TGTGCCAGCAGCCCCGGGACAGGGGTAAGAAGGACCCAGTACTTC. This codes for CASSPGTGVRRTQYF.

The CDR3 nucleotides are TGTGCCAGCTCGTCATACACCGAGCAGTACTTC. Its protein is CASSSYTEQYF. The chain is built from TRBV18 and TRBJ2-7; D gene ambiguous. Trimming removed 6 bases from V and 6 bases from J, with 9 bases in between. From germline, CDR1 is KGHSH and CDR2 LQKENI. This CDR3 has 11 residues.

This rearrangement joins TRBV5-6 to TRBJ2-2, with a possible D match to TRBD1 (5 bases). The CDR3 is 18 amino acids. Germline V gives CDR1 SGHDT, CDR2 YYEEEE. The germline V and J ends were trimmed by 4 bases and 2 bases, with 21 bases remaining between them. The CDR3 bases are TGTGCCAGCAGCCCACCCTGGGTCGAGAGGACAAACACCGGGGAGCTGTTTTTT. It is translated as CASSPPWVERTNTGELFF.

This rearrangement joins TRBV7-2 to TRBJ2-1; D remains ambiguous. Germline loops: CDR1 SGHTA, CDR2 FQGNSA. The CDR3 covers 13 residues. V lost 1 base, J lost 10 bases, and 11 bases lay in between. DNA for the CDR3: TGTGCCAGCAGCTTAGTACCCTTGCAGGAGCAGTTCTTC. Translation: CASSLVPLQEQFF.